This TCR beta chain was retrieved from a study of control samples from healthy donors and cancer patients. The germline V and J ends were trimmed by 7 bases and 2 bases, with 13 bases remaining between them. Per the germline V gene, CDR1 is SGHRS and CDR2 is YFSETQ. The length of the CDR3 is 13 residues. The protocol was immunoSEQ multiplex PCR, while the TCRdb copy is restricted to in-frame clones and leaves out a portion. Here the sample spans about 180,000 clones, roughly 92% being singletons. The TCR sequence derives from a man aged 30-40 years in good health. V and J are TRBV5-1 and TRBJ2-7, with D maybe TRBD1 (7 bases). Material: blood. DNA of the CDR3: TGCGCCAGCCCGGGACAGCGGGCCTACGAGCAGTACTTC. Translation: CASPGQRAYEQYF. Supplemented by reference TRBV5-1 and TRBJ2-7, the full variable domain reads KAGVTQTPRYLIKTRGQQVTLSCSPISGHRSVSWYQQTPGQGLQFLFEYFSETQRNKGNFPGRFSGRQFSNSRSEMNVSTLELGDSALYLCASPGQRAYEQYFGPGTRLTVT.